The 17 T cell receptor beta chains presented below share a single source sample, sequenced in a study of blood T cell repertoires in COVID-19. Only in-frame clones appear in the TCRdb table, and some are missing; sequencing was by immunoSEQ multiplex PCR. The sample shows 78,000 or so clones, roughly four fifths of them seen only once. Sequences were obtained from peripheral blood. These receptors were taken from a woman aged 60-75 years with acute or convalescent COVID-19.

On this clone itself: At one end, the junction sequence differs from germline, possibly due to a read error. The chain employs TRBV3-1 (or the pseudogene TRBV3-2) and TRBJ1-1; D unclear. The CDR3 covers 11 residues. Germline V CDR1 and CDR2: LGHDT, YNNKEL (reference sequence). The CDR3 spells CASSQDLWHAF. The CDR3 coding sequence is TGTGCCAGCAGCCAAGATCTTTGGCACGCTTTT.

This sequence joins TRBV2 and TRBJ1-1, with D hard to call. CDR1 SNHLY and CDR2 FYNNEI come from the germline V gene. There are 13 residues in the CDR3. V was trimmed by 4 bases and J by 8 bases, leaving 14 bases between them. The chain's CDR3 is CASSVFSQSEAFF. The CDR3 region has the DNA TGTGCCAGCAGTGTATTTAGCCAATCCGAAGCTTTCTTT.

This clone has just one count. The genes are TRBV19 and TRBJ2-3, with a tentative D call TRBD2 (5 bases). The CDR3 contains 14 residues. Germline V gene lookup returns CDR1 LNHDA and CDR2 SQIVND (reference sequence). V gave up 6 bases and J gave up 2 bases, with 12 bases separating them. The CDR3 loop is CASSRGGPTDTQYF. DNA of the CDR3: TGTGCCAGTAGCCGTGGAGGTCCCACAGATACGCAGTATTTT.

V gene TRBV19 combines with J gene TRBJ1-1; 8 positions match TRBD1. CDR3 length equals 13 residues. J gave up 3 bases and V 11 bases, and 8 bases lay outside the gene matches. Germline V CDR1 and CDR2: LNHDA, SQIVND (reference sequence). The CDR3 sequence is CAATGTGDTEAFF. In DNA form, the CDR3 reads TGTGCCGCAACCGGGACAGGCGACACTGAAGCTTTCTTT.

The V and J genes are TRBV19 and TRBJ1-3; maybe TRBD1 (5 bases). The CDR3 covers 13 residues. Germline CDR1 LNHDA, CDR2 SQIVND (reference sequence). Trimming pared 7 bases from V and 5 bases from J, leaving 12 bases between. Here the CDR3 reads CASKGRQRNTIYF. In DNA, the CDR3 is TGTGCCAGTAAAGGGCGACAGCGAAACACCATATATTTT.

The CDR3 protein is CATSGSGGMNNEQFF. In DNA, the CDR3 is TGTGCCACCAGCGGTAGCGGGGGGATGAACAATGAGCAGTTCTTC. V is TRBV15 and J is TRBJ2-1, with TRBD2 matching over 10 bases. The V gene's germline CDR1 is LNHNV and CDR2 YYDKDF (reference sequence). V trimming: 5 bases; J trimming: 5 bases; junction bases outside the gene matches: 6. The CDR3 extends over 15 amino acids. The full variable domain, its missing parts supplied by reference TRBV15 and TRBJ2-1, is DAMVIQNPRYQVTQFGKPVTLSCSQTLNHNVMYWYQQKSSQAPKLLFHYYDKDFNNEADTPDNFQSRRPNTSFCFLDIRSPGLGDTAMYLCATSGSGGMNNEQFFGPGTRLTVL.

The rearrangement links TRBV19 to TRBJ2-3; 8 nucleotides line up with TRBD1. CDR3 length: 15 amino acids. V dropped 4 bases and J dropped 4; count of bases not matched to a gene: 7. From germline, CDR1 is LNHDA and CDR2 SQIVND (reference sequence). The CDR3 DNA sequence: TGTGCCAGTAGTACAGGGGGCTTGAGGGCAGATACGCAGTATTTT. Its protein product is CASSTGGLRADTQYF.

The rearrangement links TRBV4-2 to TRBJ2-3; 13 bases map to TRBD2. CDR1 and CDR2 from the germline V gene are LGHNA and YNFKEQ. The CDR3 spans 18 residues. The ends lost 1 base at V and 2 bases at J; junction bases unmatched: 6. This CDR3 is CASSQVGLAGALTDTQYF. The CDR3 DNA sequence: TGTGCCAGCAGCCAAGTTGGACTAGCGGGGGCCCTCACAGATACGCAGTATTTT.

The chain couples TRBV6-5 to TRBJ2-2, with D perhaps matching TRBD1 (5 bases). Germline lookup yields CDR1 MNHEY and CDR2 SVGAGI. The V gene lost 2 bases and the J gene lost 2 bases, with 12 bases spanning the gap. The CDR3 extends over 16 amino acids. The CDR3 DNA is TGTGCCAGCAGTTACGGTGGGCAGGGAAACACCGGGGAGCTGTTTTTT. It yields the protein CASSYGGQGNTGELFF.

The rearrangement uses TRBV29-1 and TRBJ2-4, with TRBD1 identical over 8 bases. The CDR3 loop spans 11 amino acids. Unmatched junction bases numbered 8, after V lost 7 bases and J lost 12 bases. Germline values: CDR1 SQVTM, CDR2 ANQGSEA. CDR3 nucleotides: TGCAGCGCTTCCGACAGGGGAGGTCAGTACTTC. Its translation: CSASDRGGQYF. Drawing the rest from reference TRBV29-1 and TRBJ2-4, the complete variable domain is SAVISQKPSRDICQRGTSLTIQCQVDSQVTMMFWYRQQPGQSLTLIATANQGSEATYESGFVIDKFPISRPNLTFSTLTVSNMSPEDSSIYLCSASDRGGQYFGAGTRLSVL.

J is TRBJ1-1 and V is TRBV30; 8 nucleotides line up with TRBD1. The CDR3 covers 16 residues. Germline loops: CDR1 GTSNPN, CDR2 SVGIG (reference sequence). With V trimmed by 0 bases and J by 0 bases, 6 bases remained unmatched. The CDR3 coding sequence is TGTGCCTGGAGTGTACAGGACAGGGAACTGAACACTGAAGCTTTCTTT. It yields the protein CAWSVQDRELNTEAFF. The entire variable domain, with the rest obtained from reference TRBV30 and TRBJ1-1, is as follows: SQTIHQWPATLVQPVGSPLSLECTVEGTSNPNLYWYRQAAGRGLQLLFYSVGIGQISSEVPQNLSASRPQDRQFILSSKKLLLSDSGFYLCAWSVQDRELNTEAFFGQGTRLTVV.

The genes are TRBV28 and TRBJ2-7, with 10 bases matching TRBD2. This CDR3 comprises 15 residues. Germline V lookup: CDR1 MDHEN, CDR2 SYDVKM. The J segment lost 7 bases and the V segment lost 6 bases, leaving 12 bases of the junction unmatched. This CDR3 reads CASSPASGGAREQYF. CDR3 nucleotide sequence: TGTGCCAGCAGCCCCGCGAGCGGGGGGGCGAGGGAGCAGTACTTC.

The rearrangement links TRBV4-1 to TRBJ1-2, with 7 bases identical to TRBD1. Germline V gene data show CDR1 as MGHRA and CDR2 as YSYEKL. V was pared by 3 bases and J by 3 bases, with 10 bases of the junction left unmatched. The CDR3 loop spans 16 amino acids. CDR3 DNA: TGCGCCAGCAGCCAGAGCCAGGGGGGCGCAGACTATGGCTACACCTTC. This gives the protein CASSQSQGGADYGYTF.

V gene TRBV5-1 combines with J gene TRBJ1-6, with 9 nucleotides matching TRBD1. The V gene end was trimmed by 4 bases and the J gene end by 15 bases; junction bases not matched to a gene: 14. The CDR3 sequence is 15 residues long. Germline lookup yields CDR1 SGHRS and CDR2 YFSETQ. The CDR3 here is CASSEGQGRSILLHF. DNA of the CDR3: TGCGCCAGCAGCGAAGGACAGGGGAGAAGTATTCTCCTCCACTTT.

The chain has TRBV28 and TRBJ1-5, with D possibly matching TRBD1 (5 bases). With 7 bases removed from V and 7 bases from J, the gap between germline ends came to 14 bases. The CDR3 loop spans 13 amino acids. Per germline, CDR1 MDHEN and CDR2 SYDVKM. CDR3 amino acids: CASTYRPGQPQHF. The CDR3 DNA reads TGTGCCAGCACCTATAGGCCAGGGCAGCCCCAGCATTTT.

The chain combines TRBV5-1 with TRBJ1-1; D call uncertain. Germline V gene lookup returns CDR1 SGHRS and CDR2 YFSETQ. V was shortened by 2 bases and J by 7 bases, with 18 bases between the two germline ends. The CDR3 sequence is 15 residues long. The CDR3 protein is CASSLSVELRVEAFF. CDR3 DNA: TGCGCCAGCAGCTTATCAGTAGAGTTGAGGGTTGAAGCTTTCTTT.

This sequence joins TRBV3-1 (or the pseudogene TRBV3-2) and TRBJ2-7; perhaps TRBD1 as D (5 bases). V lost 1 base and J lost 2, with 15 bases in between. This CDR3 contains 16 residues. Germline loops: CDR1 LGHDT, CDR2 YNNKEL (reference sequence). CDR3 sequence (DNA): TGTGCCAGCAGCCAAGGGCGAGCAGGGATTCCCTACGAGCAGTACTTC. Its translation is CASSQGRAGIPYEQYF.